These T cell receptor beta chains were read from a single sample in a study of T cell changes during pregnancy in multiple sclerosis. Only in-frame clones appear in the TCRdb table, and some are missing; sequencing was by immunoSEQ multiplex PCR. The sample has about 67,000 clones, 91% seen once. The starting material was peripheral blood, obtained in the first trimester of pregnancy. These receptors were obtained from a female donor with multiple sclerosis, enrolled in a pregnancy study. Each CDR3 is given with its conserved first and last residue. The D gene is left open where the match is weak. Clone size appears in some rows only: once, few, many, or a class for an expanded clone.

d_gene	abundance	v_gene	j_gene	CDR3nt	CDR3aa
TRBD2	.	TRBV6-6	TRBJ2-1	TGTGCCAGCAGTTACGATACGGGACTAGCGGGCCAGGAGTTCTTC	CASSYDTGLAGQEFF
.	.	TRBV10-3	TRBJ1-5	TGTGCCATCAGTGAGTCGGGAGGGCGGCAGCCCCAGCATTTT	CAISESGGRQPQHF
TRBD2	.	TRBV28	TRBJ2-7	TGTGCCAGCAGTTTAGAGGGACTAGCGGGGGTTTTATCCTACGAGCAGTACTTC	CASSLEGLAGVLSYEQYF
TRBD2	.	TRBV13	TRBJ2-1	TGTGCCAGCAGCCCTAGCGGCAATGAGCAGTTCTTC	CASSPSGNEQFF
.	once	TRBV9	TRBJ1-3	TGTGCCAGCTCCCTACGAAGTGCTGGAAACACCATATATTTT	CASSLRSAGNTIYF
.	.	TRBV28	TRBJ2-5	TGTGCCAGCAGTTCAGGGGTCGTAGGGGGTCGAGAGACCCAGTACTTC	CASSSGVVGGRETQYF
.	.	TRBV5-1	TRBJ2-3	TGCGCCAGCAGCTTGTGGCACTTGACACCCAGCACAGATACGCAGTATTTT	CASSLWHLTPSTDTQYF
TRBD1	.	TRBV25-1	TRBJ1-4	TGTGCCAGCAGTGTAGGGACAGGGATCCCTGAAAAACTGTTTTTT	CASSVGTGIPEKLFF
.	.	TRBV6-5	TRBJ1-3	TGTGCCAGCAGTTTCGGGACAACTGGAAACACCATATATTTT	CASSFGTTGNTIYF
.	.	TRBV10-3	TRBJ1-2	TGTGCCATCAGTTCCGGGACTTCCTATGGCTACACCTTC	CAISSGTSYGYTF
TRBD1	.	TRBV10-3	TRBJ2-5	TGTGCCACAGGACAGGGTGGAGAGACCCAGTACTTC	CATGQGGETQYF
.	.	TRBV18	TRBJ2-3	TGTGCCAGCTCGCCTGTTCCGATTGGTAGCGGTGCCTCTAGCACAGATACGCAGTATTTT	CASSPVPIGSGASSTDTQYF
TRBD2	few	TRBV5-1	TRBJ2-5	TGCGCCAGCAGCTCCCGACTAGCGGGAGGAGAGACCCAGTACTTC	CASSSRLAGGETQYF
TRBD1	.	TRBV10-1	TRBJ2-4	TGCGCCAGCAGTGCCCAGGGGGTCCGGGACATTCAGTACTTC	CASSAQGVRDIQYF
.	.	TRBV2	TRBJ1-2	TGTGCCAGCAACGGACACAACTATGGCTACACCTTC	CASNGHNYGYTF
.	.	TRBV28	TRBJ1-4	TGTGCCAGCAGCCTCTTGGTGCGCGTTGAAAAACTGTTTTTT	CASSLLVRVEKLFF
.	once	TRBV19	TRBJ1-5	TGTGCCAGTAGCTCCTGGGGGGGTCGGAGCAATCAGCCCCAGCATTTT	CASSSWGGRSNQPQHF
.	.	TRBV9	TRBJ1-2	TGTGCCAGCAGCGAGCGGGCCTATGGCTACACCTTC	CASSERAYGYTF